This T cell receptor (beta chain) was sequenced in a study of long-term antiretroviral therapy in people with HIV. Findings and caveats of the study: The data indicate that diversity increased after ART but remained below transplant donor controls.

Sequencing used immunoSEQ v3.0 at survey level. Produced via immunoSEQ multiplex PCR; TCRdb's table is partial and in-frame only. The repertoire holds roughly 15,000 clones, with 70% to 85% as singletons. With respect to this clone: Its antigen is as yet unknown.

The clonotype was recovered from a man under 40 with HIV. The sequences come from unsorted PBMCs, collected 0.4 years after starting antiretroviral therapy.

The CDR3 loop is CASSNWDRNTEAFF. CDR3 DNA: TGTGCCAGTAGTAACTGGGACAGAAACACTGAAGCTTTCTTT. This rearrangement joins TRBV19 to TRBJ1-1; TRBD1 matches 7 bases. CDR1 is LNHDA, CDR2 SQIVND, per germline (reference sequence). The CDR3 is made up of 14 amino acids. Trimming cost V 4 bases and J 2 bases; bases outside gene matches: 4.